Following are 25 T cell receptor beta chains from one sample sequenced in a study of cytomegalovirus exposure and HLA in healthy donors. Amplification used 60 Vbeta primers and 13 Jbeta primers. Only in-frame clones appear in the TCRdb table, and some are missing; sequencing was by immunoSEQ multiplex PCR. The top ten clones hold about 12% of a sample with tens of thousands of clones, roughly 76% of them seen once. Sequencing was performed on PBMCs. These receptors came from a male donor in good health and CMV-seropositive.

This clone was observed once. CDR3 coding DNA: TGCGCCAGCGCGAATAGCGGGGGCACCGGGGAGCTGTTTTTT. Its translation is CASANSGGTGELFF. V is TRBV4-3 and J is TRBJ2-2, with 9 bases matching TRBD2. After removal of 8 bases from V and 4 bases from J, the junction contained 5 bases not matched to a gene. The CDR3 extends over 14 amino acids. CDR1 and CDR2 from the germline V gene are LGHNA and YSLEER.

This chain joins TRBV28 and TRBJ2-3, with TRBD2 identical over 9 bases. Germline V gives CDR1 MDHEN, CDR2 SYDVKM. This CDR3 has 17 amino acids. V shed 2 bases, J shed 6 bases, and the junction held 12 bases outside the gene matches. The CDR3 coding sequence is TGTGCCAGCAGTTTACACCTCCCTGCGGGGGGGCGGGATACGCAGTATTTT. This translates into CASSLHLPAGGRDTQYF.

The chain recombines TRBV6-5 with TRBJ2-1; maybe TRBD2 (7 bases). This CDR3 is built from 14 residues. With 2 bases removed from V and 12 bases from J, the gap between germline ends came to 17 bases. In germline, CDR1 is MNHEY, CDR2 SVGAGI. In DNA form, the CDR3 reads TGTGCCAGCAGTTACGCCCCGGGGGGCCCAACGCAGTTCTTC. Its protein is CASSYAPGGPTQFF.

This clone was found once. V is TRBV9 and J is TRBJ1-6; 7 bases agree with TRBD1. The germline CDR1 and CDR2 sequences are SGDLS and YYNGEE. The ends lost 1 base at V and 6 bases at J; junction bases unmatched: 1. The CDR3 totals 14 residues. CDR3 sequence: CASSVHRGNSPLHF. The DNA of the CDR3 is TGTGCCAGCAGCGTACACAGGGGTAATTCACCCCTCCACTTT.

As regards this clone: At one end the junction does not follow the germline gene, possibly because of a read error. CDR3 DNA sequence: TGTTCCAGCAGCTTACGCGGGGGGGTGGGTACTGAAGCTTTCTTT. Its protein is CSSSLRGGVGTEAFF. V is TRBV7-9 and J is TRBJ1-1; D is possibly TRBD1 (5 bases). The CDR3 covers 15 residues. The germline CDR1 and CDR2 sequences are SEHNR and FQNEAQ (reference sequence).

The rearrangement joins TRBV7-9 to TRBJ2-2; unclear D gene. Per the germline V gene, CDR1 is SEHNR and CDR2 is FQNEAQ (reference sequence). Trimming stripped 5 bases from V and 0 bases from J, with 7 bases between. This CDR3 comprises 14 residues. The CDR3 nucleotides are TGTGCCAGCAGCCCTCACACGAACACCGGGGAGCTGTTTTTT. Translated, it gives CASSPHTNTGELFF.

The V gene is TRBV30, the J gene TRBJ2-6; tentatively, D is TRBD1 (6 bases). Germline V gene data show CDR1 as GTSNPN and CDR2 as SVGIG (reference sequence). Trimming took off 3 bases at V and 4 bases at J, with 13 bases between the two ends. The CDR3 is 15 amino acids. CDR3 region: CAWRVLGAGANVLTF. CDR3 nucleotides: TGTGCCTGGAGAGTCTTGGGGGCAGGGGCCAACGTCCTGACTTTC.

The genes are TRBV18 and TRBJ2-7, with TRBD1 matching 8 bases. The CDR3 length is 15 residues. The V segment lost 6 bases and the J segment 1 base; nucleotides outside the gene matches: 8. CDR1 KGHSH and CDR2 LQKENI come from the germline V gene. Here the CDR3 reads CASSPTGAQSYEQYF. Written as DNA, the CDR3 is TGTGCCAGCTCGCCGACAGGGGCCCAGTCCTACGAGCAGTACTTC. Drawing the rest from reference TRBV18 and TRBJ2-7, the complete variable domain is NAGVMQNPRHLVRRRGQEARLRCSPMKGHSHVYWYRQLPEEGLKFMVYLQKENIIDESGMPKERFSAEFPKEGPSILRIQQVVRGDSAAYFCASSPTGAQSYEQYFGPGTRLTVT.

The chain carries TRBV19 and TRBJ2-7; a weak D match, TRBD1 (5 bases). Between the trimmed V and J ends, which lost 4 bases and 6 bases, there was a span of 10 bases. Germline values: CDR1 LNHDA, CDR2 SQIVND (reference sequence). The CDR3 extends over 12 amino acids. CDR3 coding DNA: TGTGCCAGTAGTACTCAGGGTTTCGAGCAGTACTTC. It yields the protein CASSTQGFEQYF.

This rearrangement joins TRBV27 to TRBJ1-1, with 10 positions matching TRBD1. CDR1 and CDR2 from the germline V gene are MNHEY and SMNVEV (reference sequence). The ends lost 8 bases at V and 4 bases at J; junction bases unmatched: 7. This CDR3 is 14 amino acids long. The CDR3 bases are TGTGCCAGCGGACGACAGGGGGCGAGCACTGAAGCTTTCTTT. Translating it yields CASGRQGASTEAFF.

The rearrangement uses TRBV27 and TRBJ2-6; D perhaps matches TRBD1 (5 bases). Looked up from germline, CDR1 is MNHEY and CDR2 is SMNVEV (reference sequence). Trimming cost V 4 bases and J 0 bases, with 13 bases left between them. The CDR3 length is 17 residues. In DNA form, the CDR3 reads TGTGCCAGCAGTTCCGACGTCGACAGCTCTGGGGCCAACGTCCTGACTTTC. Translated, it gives CASSSDVDSSGANVLTF.

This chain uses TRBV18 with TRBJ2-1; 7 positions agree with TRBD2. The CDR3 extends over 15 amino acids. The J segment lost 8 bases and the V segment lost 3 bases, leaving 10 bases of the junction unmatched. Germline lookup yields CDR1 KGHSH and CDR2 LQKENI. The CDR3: CASSPSTTSADEQFF. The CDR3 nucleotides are TGTGCCAGCTCACCGAGCACTACTAGCGCCGATGAGCAGTTCTTC.

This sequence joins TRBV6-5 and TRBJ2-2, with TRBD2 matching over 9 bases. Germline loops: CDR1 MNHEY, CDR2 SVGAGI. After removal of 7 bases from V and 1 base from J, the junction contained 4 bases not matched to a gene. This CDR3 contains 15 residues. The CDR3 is CASIVAGVNTGELFF. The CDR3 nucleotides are TGTGCCAGCATTGTAGCGGGGGTGAACACCGGGGAGCTGTTTTTT.

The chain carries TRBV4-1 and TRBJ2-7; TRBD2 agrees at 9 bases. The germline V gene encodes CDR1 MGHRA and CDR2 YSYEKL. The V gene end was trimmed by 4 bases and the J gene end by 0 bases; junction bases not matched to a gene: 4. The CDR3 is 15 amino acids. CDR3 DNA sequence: TGCGCCAGCAGCCCACTAGCGGGCGGCTCCTACGAGCAGTACTTC. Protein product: CASSPLAGGSYEQYF.

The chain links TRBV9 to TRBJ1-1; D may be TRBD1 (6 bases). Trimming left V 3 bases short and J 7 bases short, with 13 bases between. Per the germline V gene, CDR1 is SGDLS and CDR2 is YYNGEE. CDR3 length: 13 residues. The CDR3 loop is CASSAGTGYEAFF. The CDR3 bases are TGTGCCAGCAGCGCGGGCACAGGGTATGAAGCTTTCTTT.

Here the CDR3 DNA reads TGCAGCGTTCGATTTAGCGGGGAGCAGTTCTTC. It is translated as CSVRFSGEQFF. The chain couples TRBV29-1 to TRBJ2-1; 7 bases line up with TRBD2. V shed 5 bases and J 10 bases; nucleotides not matched to a gene: 5. The CDR3 has 11 amino acids. CDR1 is SQVTM, CDR2 ANQGSEA, per germline.

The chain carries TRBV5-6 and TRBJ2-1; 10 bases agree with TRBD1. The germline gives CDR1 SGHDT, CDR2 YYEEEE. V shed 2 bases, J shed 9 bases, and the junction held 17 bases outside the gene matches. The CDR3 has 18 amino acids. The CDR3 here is CASSFIRQGAGGVGEQFF. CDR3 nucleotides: TGTGCCAGCAGCTTCATTCGACAGGGGGCGGGGGGCGTGGGTGAGCAGTTCTTC.

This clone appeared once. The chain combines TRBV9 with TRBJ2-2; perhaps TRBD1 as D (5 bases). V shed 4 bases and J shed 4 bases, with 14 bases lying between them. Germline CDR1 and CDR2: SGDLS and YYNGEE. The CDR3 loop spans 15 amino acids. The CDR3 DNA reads TGTGCCAGCAGCTTCTCCCGACAGTCCACCGGGGAGCTGTTTTTT. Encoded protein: CASSFSRQSTGELFF.

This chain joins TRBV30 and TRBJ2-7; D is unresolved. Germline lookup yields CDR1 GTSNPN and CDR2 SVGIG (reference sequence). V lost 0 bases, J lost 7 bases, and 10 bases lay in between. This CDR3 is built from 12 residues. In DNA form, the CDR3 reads TGTGCCTGGAGTGTACAGATGCAGGAGCAGTACTTC. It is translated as CAWSVQMQEQYF.

The CDR3 reads CASSLGAVNNYGYTF. The CDR3 DNA sequence: TGTGCCAGCAGTTTAGGGGCGGTTAATAACTATGGCTACACCTTC. The chain combines TRBV27 with TRBJ1-2, with D possibly matching TRBD1 (5 bases). Germline V gene data show CDR1 as MNHEY and CDR2 as SMNVEV (reference sequence). Trimming left V 2 bases short and J 1 base short, with 11 bases between. The CDR3 spans 15 residues.

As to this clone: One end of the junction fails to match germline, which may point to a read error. In DNA form, the CDR3 reads TGTTCCAGCAGCTTAGGAACGAGCTCCTATAATTCACCCCTCCACTTT. This gives the protein CSSSLGTSSYNSPLHF. This chain connects TRBV7-9 to TRBJ1-6; D uncertain. The CDR3 totals 16 residues. The germline V gene encodes CDR1 SEHNR and CDR2 FQNEAQ (reference sequence).

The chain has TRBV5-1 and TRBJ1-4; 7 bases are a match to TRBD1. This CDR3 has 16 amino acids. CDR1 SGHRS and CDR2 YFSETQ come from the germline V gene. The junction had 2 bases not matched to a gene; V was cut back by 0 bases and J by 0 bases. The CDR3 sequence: CASSLDGTATNEKLFF. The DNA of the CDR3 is TGCGCCAGCAGCTTGGATGGGACAGCAACTAATGAAAAACTGTTTTTT.

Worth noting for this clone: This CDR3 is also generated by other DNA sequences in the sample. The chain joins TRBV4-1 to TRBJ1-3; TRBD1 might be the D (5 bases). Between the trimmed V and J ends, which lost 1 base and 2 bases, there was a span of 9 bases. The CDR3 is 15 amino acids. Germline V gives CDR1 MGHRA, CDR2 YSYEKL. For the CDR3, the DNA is TGCGCCAGCAGCCAAGCTCAAGGGGCTGGAAACACCATATATTTT. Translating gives CASSQAQGAGNTIYF.

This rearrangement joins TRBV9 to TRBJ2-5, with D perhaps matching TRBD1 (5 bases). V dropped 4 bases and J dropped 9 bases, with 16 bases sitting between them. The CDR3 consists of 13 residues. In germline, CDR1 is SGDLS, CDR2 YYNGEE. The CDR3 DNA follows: TGTGCCAGCAGCCCGGACATATGGGTCGCCCAGTACTTC. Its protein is CASSPDIWVAQYF.

CDR3: CASSLDSSGGGWDTQYF. CDR3 sequence (DNA): TGTGCCAGCAGCTTGGATTCTAGCGGAGGGGGTTGGGATACGCAGTATTTT. The V and J genes are TRBV5-5 and TRBJ2-3; tentative D call: TRBD2 (7 bases). The CDR3 has 17 amino acids. Germline values: CDR1 SGHKS, CDR2 YYEKEE (reference sequence). Trimming took 0 bases from V and 6 from J, leaving 20 bases between them.